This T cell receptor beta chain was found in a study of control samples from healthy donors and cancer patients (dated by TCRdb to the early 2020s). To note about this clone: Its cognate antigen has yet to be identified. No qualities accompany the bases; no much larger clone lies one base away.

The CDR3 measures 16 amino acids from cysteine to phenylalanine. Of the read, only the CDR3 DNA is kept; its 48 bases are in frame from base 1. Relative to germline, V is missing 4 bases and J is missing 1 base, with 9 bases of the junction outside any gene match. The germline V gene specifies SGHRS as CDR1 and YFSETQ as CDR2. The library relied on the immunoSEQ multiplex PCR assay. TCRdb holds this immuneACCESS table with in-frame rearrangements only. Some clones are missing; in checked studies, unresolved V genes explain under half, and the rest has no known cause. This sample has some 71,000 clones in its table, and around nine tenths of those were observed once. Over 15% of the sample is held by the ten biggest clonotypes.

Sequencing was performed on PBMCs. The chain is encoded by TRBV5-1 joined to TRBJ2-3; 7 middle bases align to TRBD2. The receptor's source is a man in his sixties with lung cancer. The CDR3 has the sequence CASSTGGGPGTDTQYF. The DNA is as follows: TGCGCCAGCAGCACTGGGGGAGGGCCGGGCACAGATACGCAGTATTTT.